One TCR beta chain is described in this entry. The data are from a study of blood T cell repertoires in COVID-19. Data came from immunoSEQ multiplex PCR; TCRdb stores just in-frame clones and leaves some out. The data show around 190,000 clones, 75% to 90% seen once. Germline CDR1 is SGDLS and CDR2 is YYNGEE. The CDR3 covers 15 residues. Trimming took off 4 bases at V and 4 bases at J, with 12 bases between the two ends. The chain employs TRBV9 and TRBJ1-6, with a tentative D call TRBD1 (5 bases). The sequence derives from a man under 40 with acute or convalescent COVID-19. The sample consisted of peripheral blood. The CDR3 region is CASSPSGTYNSPLHF. The CDR3 region has the DNA TGTGCCAGCAGCCCCTCCGGGACTTATAATTCACCCCTCCACTTT.